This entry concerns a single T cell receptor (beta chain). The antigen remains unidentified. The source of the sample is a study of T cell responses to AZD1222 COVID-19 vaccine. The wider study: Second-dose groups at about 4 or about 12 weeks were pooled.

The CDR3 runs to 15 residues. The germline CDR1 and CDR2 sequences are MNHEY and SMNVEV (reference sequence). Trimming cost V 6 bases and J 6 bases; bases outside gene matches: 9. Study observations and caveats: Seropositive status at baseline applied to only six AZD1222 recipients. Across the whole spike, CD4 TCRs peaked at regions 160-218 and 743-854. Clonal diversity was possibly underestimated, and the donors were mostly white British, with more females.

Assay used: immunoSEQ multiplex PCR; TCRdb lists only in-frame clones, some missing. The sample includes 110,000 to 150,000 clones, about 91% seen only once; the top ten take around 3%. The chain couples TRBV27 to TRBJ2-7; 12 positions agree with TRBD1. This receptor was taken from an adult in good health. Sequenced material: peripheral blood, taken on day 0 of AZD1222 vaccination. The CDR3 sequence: CASSGLPGQGAEQYF. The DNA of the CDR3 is TGTGCCAGCAGCGGGCTTCCGGGACAGGGGGCCGAGCAGTACTTC.